These 13 T cell receptor beta chains came from one sample sequenced in a study of shared clonotypes between healthy human individuals. Generated by immunoSEQ multiplex PCR, the TCRdb table keeps only in-frame clones and is missing some. The sample consists of approximately 2.4 million clones, approximately 94% of them appearing once. The source material was naive CD4+ T cells sorted from blood. Subset specified: CD45RA+ positively selected. All receptors derive from a man between 18 and 29 years old in good health.

The V and J genes are TRBV9 and TRBJ2-6, with a weak D call TRBD1 (7 bases). Per the germline V gene, CDR1 is SGDLS and CDR2 is YYNGEE. Deletions cut 2 bases from V and 2 bases from J, with 14 bases between. The CDR3 runs to 17 residues. The CDR3 DNA is TGTGCCAGCAGCGTGGCGACAGGGACTGCTGGGGCCAACGTCCTGACTTTC. Encoded protein: CASSVATGTAGANVLTF. The complete variable domain, with remaining parts taken from reference TRBV9 and TRBJ2-6, reads DSGVTQTPKHLITATGQRVTLRCSPRSGDLSVYWYQQSLDQGLQFLIQYYNGEERAKGNILERFSAQQFPDLHSELNLSSLELGDSALYFCASSVATGTAGANVLTFGAGSRLTVL.

This clone appeared once. V usage is TRBV11-2 and J usage is TRBJ2-1; D not certain. CDR1 SGHAT and CDR2 FQNNGV come from the germline V gene. The length of the CDR3 is 15 residues. V was clipped by 5 bases and J by 0 bases, with 11 bases between them. The CDR3 DNA sequence: TGTGCCAGCAGCCTTACAGCAAACTCCTACAATGAGCAGTTCTTC. It specifies CASSLTANSYNEQFF. Complete variable domain (other parts from reference TRBV11-2 and TRBJ2-1): EAGVAQSPRYKIIEKRQSVAFWCNPISGHATLYWYQQILGQGPKLLIQFQNNGVVDDSQLPKDRFSAERLKGVDSTLKIQPAKLEDSAVYLCASSLTANSYNEQFFGPGTRLTVL.

V is TRBV7-9 and J is TRBJ2-7; 7 bases are shared with TRBD1. With 5 bases clipped from V and 0 bases from J, the junction kept 7 bases outside the gene matches. CDR1 and CDR2 (germline): SEHNR, FQNEAQ (reference sequence). The CDR3 runs to 15 residues. CDR3 bases: TGTGCCAGCAGCGAAAGACAGGGCTTCTCCTACGAGCAGTACTTC. Translated, it gives CASSERQGFSYEQYF.

This chain uses TRBV9 with TRBJ2-5; perhaps D is TRBD1 or TRBD2 (5 bases each). The CDR3 consists of 13 residues. Trimming left V 3 bases short and J 7 bases short, with 13 bases between. From germline, CDR1 is SGDLS and CDR2 YYNGEE. The CDR3 DNA reads as TGTGCCAGCAGCGGCCAGGGCCGGGGGACCCAGTACTTC. Protein sequence: CASSGQGRGTQYF.

The chain links TRBV5-4 to TRBJ2-2, with 9 bases lining up with TRBD1. V gave up 4 bases and J gave up 5 bases; unmatched junction bases: 9. Germline assignment: CDR1 SGHNT and CDR2 YYREEE (reference sequence). This CDR3 has 16 amino acids. The CDR3 sequence is CASSATGGSVTGELFF. The CDR3 nucleotides are TGTGCCAGCAGCGCGACAGGGGGATCAGTTACCGGGGAGCTGTTTTTT.

The chain combines TRBV9 with TRBJ2-7; D is unclear. The CDR3 consists of 14 residues. V shed 1 base and J shed 0 bases, with 8 bases lying between them. Germline CDR1 reads SGDLS; CDR2 reads YYNGEE. Here the CDR3 DNA reads TGTGCCAGCAGCGTATCCCCACTCTCCTACGAGCAGTACTTC. This gives the protein CASSVSPLSYEQYF.

This clone was picked up one time. Other DNA sequences in the sample encode the same CDR3. V usage is TRBV5-1 and J usage is TRBJ2-7; unclear D gene. V was cut by 5 bases and J by 0 bases, with 6 bases left in between. The CDR3 extends over 12 amino acids. Per germline, CDR1 SGHRS and CDR2 YFSETQ. In DNA, the CDR3 is TGCGCCAGCAGTCAGAGCTCCTACGAGCAGTACTTC. Its translation is CASSQSSYEQYF.

The rearrangement uses TRBV4-1 and TRBJ2-7, with 7 bases lining up with TRBD2. V gave up 1 base and J gave up 3 bases; unmatched junction bases: 0. CDR3 length: 13 residues. Germline CDR1 and CDR2: MGHRA and YSYEKL. The CDR3, as DNA: TGCGCCAGCAGCCAAGGGGGGGGCTACGAGCAGTACTTC. Its protein is CASSQGGGYEQYF.

This clone was counted a single time. V and J are TRBV7-9 and TRBJ2-1; 10 bases are shared with TRBD2. V lost 3 bases and J lost 0; bases outside the gene matches: 5. The germline V gene encodes CDR1 SEHNR and CDR2 FQNEAQ (reference sequence). The CDR3 runs to 17 residues. Written as DNA, the CDR3 is TGTGCCAGCAGCTTGGGGACTAGCGAAATCTCCTACAATGAGCAGTTCTTC. It encodes CASSLGTSEISYNEQFF.

This clone has more than one count but fewer than ten. This chain joins TRBV14 and TRBJ2-7; a possible D gene is TRBD2 (7 bases). In germline, CDR1 is SGHDN, CDR2 FVKESK. This CDR3 is built from 15 residues. Trimming took 1 base from V and 3 from J, leaving 13 bases between them. The chain's CDR3 is CASSQGTGGFYEQYF. The DNA of the CDR3 is TGTGCCAGCAGCCAAGGGACGGGGGGCTTCTACGAGCAGTACTTC.

V and J are TRBV2 and TRBJ2-7; a possible D gene is TRBD1 (5 bases). CDR3 size: 15 residues. Germline CDR1 and CDR2: SNHLY and FYNNEI. V was pared by 4 bases and J by 0 bases, with 13 bases between. CDR3 amino acids: CASSGQILSSYEQYF. CDR3 sequence (DNA): TGTGCCAGCAGTGGACAGATTCTTAGCTCCTACGAGCAGTACTTC.

The chain uses TRBV28 and TRBJ2-3; D may be TRBD2 (6 bases). Germline loops: CDR1 MDHEN, CDR2 SYDVKM. This CDR3 comprises 13 residues. The V gene lost 7 bases and the J gene lost 4 bases, with 12 bases spanning the gap. The CDR3 is CASNGGVADTQYF. The CDR3 bases are TGTGCCAGCAACGGGGGTGTGGCAGATACGCAGTATTTT.

The chain employs TRBV5-5 and TRBJ2-5; 8 positions agree with TRBD1. The germline V gene encodes CDR1 SGHKS and CDR2 YYEKEE (reference sequence). Trimming at V came to 4 bases and at J to 5 bases, leaving 13 bases not matched to a gene. This CDR3 spans 16 amino acids. This CDR3 reads CASSRMDRARFETQYF. The CDR3 nucleotides read TGTGCCAGCAGCCGTATGGACAGGGCGAGGTTCGAGACCCAGTACTTC.